This T cell receptor beta chain was sequenced for a study of T cell repertoires in ileal Crohn's disease. The protocol was immunoSEQ multiplex PCR, while the TCRdb copy is restricted to in-frame clones and leaves out a portion. The sample yields 9,000 to 9,500 clones, around 73% seen once. The time point was: neoterminal ileum biopsy at postoperative endoscopy, about 6 months after surgery. Notes on the study in general: Clonal expansions were more frequent in active smokers than non-smokers at surgery. Endoscopic recurrence occurred in every patient whose clonality exceeded 26.8%.

In regard to this clone: The antigen remains unidentified.

This sequence originates from an adult with Crohn's disease. The sequenced material came from ileal tissue.

CDR3 region: CASSSRLAGALDTQYF. The DNA of the CDR3 is TGTGCCAGCAGTTCGAGACTAGCGGGAGCCCTAGATACGCAGTATTTT. The chain combines TRBV28 with TRBJ2-3, with 12 nucleotides matching TRBD2. The germline gives CDR1 MDHEN, CDR2 SYDVKM. The CDR3 spans 16 residues. The V and J ends lost 4 bases and 5 bases, in that order; junction bases with no gene match: 7.